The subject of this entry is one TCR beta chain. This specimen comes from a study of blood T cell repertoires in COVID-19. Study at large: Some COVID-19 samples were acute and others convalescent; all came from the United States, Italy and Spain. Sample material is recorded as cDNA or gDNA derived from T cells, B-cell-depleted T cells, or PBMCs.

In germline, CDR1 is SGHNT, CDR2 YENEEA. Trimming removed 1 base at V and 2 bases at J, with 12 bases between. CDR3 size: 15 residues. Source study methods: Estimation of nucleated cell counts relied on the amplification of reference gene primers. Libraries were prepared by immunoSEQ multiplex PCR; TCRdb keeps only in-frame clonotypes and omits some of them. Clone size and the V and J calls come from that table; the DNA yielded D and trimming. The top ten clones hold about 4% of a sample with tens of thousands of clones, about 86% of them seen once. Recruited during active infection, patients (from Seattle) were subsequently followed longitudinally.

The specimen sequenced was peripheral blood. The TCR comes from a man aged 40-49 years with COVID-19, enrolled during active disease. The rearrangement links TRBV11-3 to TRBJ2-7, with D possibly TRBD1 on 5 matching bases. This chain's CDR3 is CASSLGWGGPYEQYF. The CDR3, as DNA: TGTGCCAGCAGCTTAGGTTGGGGCGGACCCTACGAGCAGTACTTC.